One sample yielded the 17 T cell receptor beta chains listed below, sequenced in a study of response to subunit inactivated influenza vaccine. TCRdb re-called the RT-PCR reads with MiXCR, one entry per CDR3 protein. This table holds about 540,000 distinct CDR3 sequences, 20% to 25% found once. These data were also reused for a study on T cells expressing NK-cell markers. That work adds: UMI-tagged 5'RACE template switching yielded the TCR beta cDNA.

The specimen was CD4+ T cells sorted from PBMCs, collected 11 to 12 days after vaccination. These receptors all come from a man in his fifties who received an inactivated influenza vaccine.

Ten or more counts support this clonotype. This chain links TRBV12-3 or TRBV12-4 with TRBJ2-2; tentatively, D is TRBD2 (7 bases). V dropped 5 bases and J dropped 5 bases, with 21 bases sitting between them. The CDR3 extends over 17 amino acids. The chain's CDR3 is CASSPLLAPGVTGELFF. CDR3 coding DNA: TGTGCCAGCAGTCCACTACTAGCGCCAGGGGTTACCGGGGAGCTGTTTTTT.

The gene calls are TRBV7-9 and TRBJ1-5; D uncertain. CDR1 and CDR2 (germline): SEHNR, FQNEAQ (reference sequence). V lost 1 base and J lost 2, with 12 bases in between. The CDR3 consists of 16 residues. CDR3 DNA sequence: TGTGCCAGCAGCTTAGGAGTGGGATCGGGCAATCAGCCCCAGCATTTT. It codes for CASSLGVGSGNQPQHF.

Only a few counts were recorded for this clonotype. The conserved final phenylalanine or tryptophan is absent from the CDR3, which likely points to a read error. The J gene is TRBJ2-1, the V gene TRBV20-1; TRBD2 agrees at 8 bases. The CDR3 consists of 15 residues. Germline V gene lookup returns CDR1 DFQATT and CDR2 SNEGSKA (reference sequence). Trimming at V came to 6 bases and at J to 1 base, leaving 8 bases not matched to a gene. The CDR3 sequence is CSAIAGSGSYNEQFS. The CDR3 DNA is TGCAGTGCGATAGCGGGAAGTGGGTCCTACAATGAGCAGTTCTCC.

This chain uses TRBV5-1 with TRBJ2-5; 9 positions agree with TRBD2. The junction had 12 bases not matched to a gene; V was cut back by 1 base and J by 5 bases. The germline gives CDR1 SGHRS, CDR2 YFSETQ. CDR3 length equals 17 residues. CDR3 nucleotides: TGCGCCAGCAGCTTGATGGTGAATAGCGGGAGATATGAGACCCAGTACTTC. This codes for CASSLMVNSGRYETQYF.

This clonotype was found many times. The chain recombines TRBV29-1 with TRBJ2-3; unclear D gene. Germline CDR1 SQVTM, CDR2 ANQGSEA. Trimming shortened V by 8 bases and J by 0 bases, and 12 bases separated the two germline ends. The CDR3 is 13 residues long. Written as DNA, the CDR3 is TGCAGCATTAACCCCGCTAGCACAGATACGCAGTATTTT. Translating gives CSINPASTDTQYF.

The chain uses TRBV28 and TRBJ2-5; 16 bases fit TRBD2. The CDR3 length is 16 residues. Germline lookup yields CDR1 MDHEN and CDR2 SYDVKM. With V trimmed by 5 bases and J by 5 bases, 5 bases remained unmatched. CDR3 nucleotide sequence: TGTGCCAGCAGTGCGGGACTAGCGGGGGGGCGCGAGACCCAGTACTTC. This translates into CASSAGLAGGRETQYF. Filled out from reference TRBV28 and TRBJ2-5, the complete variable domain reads DVKVTQSSRYLVKRTGEKVFLECVQDMDHENMFWYRQDPGLGLRLIYFSYDVKMKEKGDIPEGYSVSREKKERFSLILESASTNQTSMYLCASSAGLAGGRETQYFGPGTRLLVL.

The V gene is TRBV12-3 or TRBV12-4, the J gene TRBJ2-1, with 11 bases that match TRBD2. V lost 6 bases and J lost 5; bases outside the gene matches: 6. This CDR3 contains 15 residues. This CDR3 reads CASRPLAGVHNEQFF. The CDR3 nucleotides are TGTGCCAGCAGACCACTAGCGGGAGTCCACAATGAGCAGTTCTTC.

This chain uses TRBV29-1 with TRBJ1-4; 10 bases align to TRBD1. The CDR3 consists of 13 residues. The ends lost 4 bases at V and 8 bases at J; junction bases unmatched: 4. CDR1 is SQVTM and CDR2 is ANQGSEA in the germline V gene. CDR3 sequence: CSVGTGGSEKLFF. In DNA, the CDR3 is TGCAGCGTTGGGACAGGGGGTAGCGAAAAACTGTTTTTT.

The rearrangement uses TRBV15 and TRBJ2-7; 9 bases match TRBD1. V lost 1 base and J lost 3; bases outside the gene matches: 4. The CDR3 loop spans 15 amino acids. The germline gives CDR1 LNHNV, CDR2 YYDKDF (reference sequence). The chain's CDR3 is CATSRGQGVIYEQYF. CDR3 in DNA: TGTGCCACCAGCAGAGGACAGGGGGTGATCTACGAGCAGTACTTC.

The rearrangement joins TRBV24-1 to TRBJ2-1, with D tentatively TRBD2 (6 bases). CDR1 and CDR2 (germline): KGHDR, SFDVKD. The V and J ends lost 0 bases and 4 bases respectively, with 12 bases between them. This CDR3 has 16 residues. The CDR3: CATSDLGGQGYNEQFF. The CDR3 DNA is TGTGCCACCAGTGATTTGGGAGGGCAGGGTTACAATGAGCAGTTCTTC.

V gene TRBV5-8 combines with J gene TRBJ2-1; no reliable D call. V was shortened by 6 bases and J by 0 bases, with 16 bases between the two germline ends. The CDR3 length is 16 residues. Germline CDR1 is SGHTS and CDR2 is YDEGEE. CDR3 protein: CASTPGRARSYNEQFF. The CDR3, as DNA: TGTGCCAGCACCCCTGGAAGGGCACGCTCCTACAATGAGCAGTTCTTC.

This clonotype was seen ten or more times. CDR3 loop: CASSQALRGGTDTQYF. The CDR3 coding sequence is TGCGCCAGCAGCCAAGCTTTGCGGGGGGGCACAGATACGCAGTATTTT. The chain has TRBV4-1 and TRBJ2-3; 8 positions match TRBD2. V was pared by 1 base and J by 1 base, with 4 bases of the junction left unmatched. The CDR3 extends over 16 amino acids. Germline V gene data show CDR1 as MGHRA and CDR2 as YSYEKL.

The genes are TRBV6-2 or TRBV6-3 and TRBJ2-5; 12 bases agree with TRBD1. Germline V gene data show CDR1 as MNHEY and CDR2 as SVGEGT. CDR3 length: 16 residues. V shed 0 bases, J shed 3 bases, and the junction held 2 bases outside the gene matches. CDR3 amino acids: CASSYSGTGGEETQYF. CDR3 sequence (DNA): TGTGCCAGCAGTTACTCGGGGACAGGGGGCGAAGAGACCCAGTACTTC.

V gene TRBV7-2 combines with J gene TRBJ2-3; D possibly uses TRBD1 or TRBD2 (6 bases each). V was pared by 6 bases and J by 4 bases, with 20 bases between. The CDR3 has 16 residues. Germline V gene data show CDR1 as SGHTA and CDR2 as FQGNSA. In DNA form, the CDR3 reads TGTGCCAGCAGAAAAAGGGGGGACTTAGTCCCAGATACGCAGTATTTT. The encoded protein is CASRKRGDLVPDTQYF.

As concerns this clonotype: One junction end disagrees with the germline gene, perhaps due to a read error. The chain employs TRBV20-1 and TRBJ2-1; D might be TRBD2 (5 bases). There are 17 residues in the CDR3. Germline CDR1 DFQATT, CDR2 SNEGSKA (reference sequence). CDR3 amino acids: CSARDLRGSAAYTEQFF. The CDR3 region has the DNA TGCAGTGCTAGAGACCTAAGAGGTAGCGCAGCCTACACTGAGCAGTTCTTC.

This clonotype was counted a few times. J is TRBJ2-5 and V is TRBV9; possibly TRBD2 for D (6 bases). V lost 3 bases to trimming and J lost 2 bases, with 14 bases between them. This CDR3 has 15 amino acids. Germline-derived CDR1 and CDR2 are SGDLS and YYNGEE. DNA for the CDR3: TGTGCCAGCAGCGGGGGACTGGAAAAACAAGAGACCCAGTACTTC. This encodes CASSGGLEKQETQYF.

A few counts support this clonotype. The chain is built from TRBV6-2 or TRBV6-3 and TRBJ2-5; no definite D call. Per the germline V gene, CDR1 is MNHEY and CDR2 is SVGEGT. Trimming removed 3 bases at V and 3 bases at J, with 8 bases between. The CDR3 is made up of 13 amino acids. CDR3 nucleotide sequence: TGTGCCAGCAGTTATCATATAGAAGAGACCCAGTACTTC. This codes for CASSYHIEETQYF.